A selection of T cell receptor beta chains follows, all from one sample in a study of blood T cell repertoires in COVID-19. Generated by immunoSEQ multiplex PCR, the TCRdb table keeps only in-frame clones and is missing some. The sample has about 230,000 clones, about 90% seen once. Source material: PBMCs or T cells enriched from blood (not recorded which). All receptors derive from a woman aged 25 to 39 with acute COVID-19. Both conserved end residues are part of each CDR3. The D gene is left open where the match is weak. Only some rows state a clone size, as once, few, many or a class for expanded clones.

CDR3: CASSPIGQGWTIGPGELFF
DNA: TGTGCCAGCTCACCTATCGGACAGGGGTGGACAATCGGACCCGGGGAGCTGTTTTTT
size: .
V: TRBV18
J: TRBJ2-2
D: TRBD1

CDR3: CASSQRGGRNTGELFF
DNA: TGCGCCAGCAGCCAAAGAGGGGGCCGGAACACCGGGGAGCTGTTTTTT
size: .
V: TRBV4-1
J: TRBJ2-2
D: TRBD1

CDR3: CAWSISGVAGYTF
DNA: TGTGCCTGGAGTATTTCAGGGGTTGCTGGCTACACCTTC
size: .
V: TRBV30
J: TRBJ1-2
D: .

CDR3: CATKGQGARGTDTQYF
DNA: TGTGCGACCAAGGGACAGGGGGCGAGGGGCACAGATACGCAGTATTTT
size: once
V: TRBV24-1
J: TRBJ2-3
D: TRBD1

CDR3: CASSVLAGTGNEKLFF
DNA: TGTGCCAGTAGTGTCCTTGCCGGGACAGGGAATGAAAAACTGTTTTTT
size: .
V: TRBV19
J: TRBJ1-4
D: TRBD1

CDR3: CAWRPGFTEAFF
DNA: TGTGCCTGGAGGCCGGGGTTCACTGAAGCTTTCTTT
size: .
V: TRBV30
J: TRBJ1-1
D: .

CDR3: CASSLFRANYGYTF
DNA: TGCGCCAGCAGCCTTTTCAGGGCAAACTATGGCTACACCTTC
size: .
V: TRBV4-1
J: TRBJ1-2
D: .

CDR3: CASSLGFPQGAGGYTF
DNA: TGTGCCAGCAGCCTGGGCTTTCCACAGGGGGCCGGTGGCTACACCTTC
size: .
V: TRBV11-2
J: TRBJ1-2
D: TRBD1

CDR3: CASSLGTAQETQYF
DNA: TGCGCCAGCAGCCTCGGGACAGCCCAAGAGACCCAGTACTTC
size: .
V: TRBV5-1
J: TRBJ2-5
D: TRBD1

CDR3: CASSGAGNTIYF
DNA: TGTGCCAGCAGTGGGGCCGGAAACACCATATATTTT
size: .
V: TRBV6-2/TRBV6-3
J: TRBJ1-3
D: .

CDR3: CASRLAGGKETQYF
DNA: TGTGCCAGCAGACTAGCGGGGGGGAAAGAGACCCAGTACTTC
size: .
V: TRBV2
J: TRBJ2-5
D: TRBD2

CDR3: CASSTSRQSTDTQYF
DNA: TGTGCCAGCAGTACCTCACGACAGAGCACAGATACGCAGTATTTT
size: .
V: TRBV27
J: TRBJ2-3
D: .

CDR3: CASTIQGGTEAFF
DNA: TGTGCCAGTACCATTCAAGGAGGCACTGAAGCTTTCTTT
size: once
V: TRBV19
J: TRBJ1-1
D: .

CDR3: CASSRDREVNTIYF
DNA: TGTGCCAGCAGTCGGGACAGGGAGGTGAACACCATATATTTT
size: .
V: TRBV5-4
J: TRBJ1-3
D: TRBD1

CDR3: CASSLEGLAGLRADTQYF
DNA: TGCGCCAGCAGCTTGGAGGGTCTCGCGGGCCTCCGGGCAGATACGCAGTATTTT
size: few
V: TRBV5-1
J: TRBJ2-3
D: .

CDR3: CASILSWDRPSYEQYF
DNA: TGTGCCAGCATCCTTTCATGGGACAGGCCTTCCTACGAGCAGTACTTC
size: .
V: TRBV2
J: TRBJ2-7
D: TRBD1

CDR3: CASSISGGETQYF
DNA: TGTGCCAGTTCCATTAGCGGGGGAGAGACCCAGTACTTC
size: .
V: TRBV19
J: TRBJ2-5
D: TRBD2

CDR3: CASSPQGYEQYF
DNA: TGTGCCAGCAGCCCACAGGGCTACGAGCAGTACTTC
size: .
V: TRBV14
J: TRBJ2-7
D: .

CDR3: CAWSSRGARTEAFF
DNA: TGTGCCTGGAGTTCACGGGGGGCCCGCACTGAAGCTTTCTTT
size: .
V: TRBV30
J: TRBJ1-1
D: .

CDR3: CASSRGTGVPGELFF
DNA: TGTGCCAGCAGCCGCGGGACAGGGGTACCTGGGGAGCTGTTTTTT
size: .
V: TRBV6-5
J: TRBJ2-2
D: TRBD1

CDR3: CASSFQGYEQYF
DNA: TGCGCCAGCAGCTTTCAGGGTTACGAGCAGTACTTC
size: .
V: TRBV5-1
J: TRBJ2-7
D: .

CDR3: CASSGGPYNEQFF
DNA: TGTGCCAGCTCGGGGGGACCTTACAATGAGCAGTTCTTC
size: once
V: TRBV18
J: TRBJ2-1
D: .

CDR3: CASSRSRSEKLFF
DNA: TGTGCCAGCAGTAGGAGTAGAAGTGAAAAACTGTTTTTT
size: .
V: TRBV6-5
J: TRBJ1-4
D: .

CDR3: CASSLTEGRQGGTGELFF
DNA: TGTGCCAGCAGCTTAACGGAAGGGAGGCAGGGGGGCACCGGGGAGCTGTTTTTT
size: .
V: TRBV7-8
J: TRBJ2-2
D: .

CDR3: CATGRGPTYEQYF
DNA: TGTGCCACCGGGCGGGGGCCCACCTACGAGCAGTACTTC
size: .
V: TRBV27
J: TRBJ2-7
D: .

CDR3: CASSYAGGGEKLFF
DNA: TGTGCCAGCAGTTACGCGGGGGGAGGCGAAAAACTGTTTTTT
size: many
V: TRBV6-5
J: TRBJ1-4
D: .

CDR3: CASTTEDRAYEQYF
DNA: TGTGCCAGCACCACCGAAGACAGGGCCTACGAGCAGTACTTC
size: .
V: TRBV2
J: TRBJ2-7
D: TRBD1

CDR3: CASTPAGGLNTEAFF
DNA: TGCGCCAGCACCCCCGCCGGGGGGCTTAACACTGAAGCTTTCTTT
size: .
V: TRBV5-1
J: TRBJ1-1
D: .

CDR3: CASRPGTGALVANEKLFF
DNA: TGTGCCAGCAGGCCCGGGACAGGGGCCCTCGTGGCTAATGAAAAACTGTTTTTT
size: .
V: TRBV7-2
J: TRBJ1-4
D: TRBD1

CDR3: CASRRGMNTEAFF
DNA: TGTGCCAGCAGGAGAGGGATGAACACTGAAGCTTTCTTT
size: .
V: TRBV6-5
J: TRBJ1-1
D: .

CDR3: CASSYATDTDTQYF
DNA: TGTGCCAGCAGTTACGCAACAGACACAGATACGCAGTATTTT
size: .
V: TRBV7-9
J: TRBJ2-3
D: .

CDR3: CASSFGQTIYGYTF
DNA: TGTGCCAGCAGTTTCGGACAGACTATCTATGGCTACACCTTC
size: .
V: TRBV5-4
J: TRBJ1-2
D: .

CDR3: CASSPPVPGHGNEKLFF
DNA: TGTGCCAGCAGCCCCCCGGTCCCGGGACACGGTAATGAAAAACTGTTTTTT
size: .
V: TRBV5-6
J: TRBJ1-4
D: .

CDR3: CASSPRGAVEAFF
DNA: TGTGCCAGCTCACCACGGGGAGCGGTTGAAGCTTTCTTT
size: .
V: TRBV18
J: TRBJ1-1
D: .

CDR3: CASSRIGQRNTEAFF
DNA: TGCGCCAGCAGCCGGATTGGACAGAGGAACACTGAAGCTTTCTTT
size: .
V: TRBV4-1
J: TRBJ1-1
D: .

CDR3: CASRLGQTNTEAFF
DNA: TGTGCCAGCAGATTAGGACAGACGAACACTGAAGCTTTCTTT
size: .
V: TRBV2
J: TRBJ1-1
D: .

CDR3: CAWSVGGDHEQYF
DNA: TGTGCCTGGAGTGTAGGGGGAGACCACGAGCAGTACTTC
size: .
V: TRBV30
J: TRBJ2-7
D: .

CDR3: CATFDQQGTANYGYTF
DNA: TGCGCCACCTTTGACCAACAGGGAACCGCTAACTATGGCTACACCTTC
size: few
V: TRBV10-2
J: TRBJ1-2
D: .

CDR3: CASSPGEAHGYTF
DNA: TGTGCCAGCAGCCCCGGGGAGGCCCATGGCTACACCTTC
size: .
V: TRBV7-3
J: TRBJ1-2
D: .

CDR3: CAWSRGGDASYEQYF
DNA: TGTGCCTGGAGTCGGGGGGGAGACGCCTCCTACGAGCAGTACTTC
size: .
V: TRBV30
J: TRBJ2-7
D: TRBD2

CDR3: CASSWTAQVAKNIQYF
DNA: TGTGCCAGCAGCTGGACTGCACAAGTAGCCAAAAACATTCAGTACTTC
size: .
V: TRBV13
J: TRBJ2-4
D: .

CDR3: CASSLTARGTTEAFF
DNA: TGTGCCAGCAGCCTAACCGCCAGGGGGACCACTGAAGCTTTCTTT
size: .
V: TRBV28
J: TRBJ1-1
D: TRBD1

CDR3: CASSALQGNSPLHF
DNA: TGTGCCAGCAGCGCGTTGCAGGGAAATTCACCCCTCCACTTT
size: .
V: TRBV9
J: TRBJ1-6
D: .

CDR3: CASSYQAGGVETQYF
DNA: TGTGCCAGCAGCTATCAAGCGGGGGGTGTCGAGACCCAGTACTTC
size: .
V: TRBV7-7
J: TRBJ2-5
D: TRBD2

CDR3: CASSQVDITGELFF
DNA: TGCGCCAGCAGCCAAGTCGACATTACCGGGGAGCTGTTTTTT
size: .
V: TRBV4-1
J: TRBJ2-2
D: .

CDR3: CASSDSSGTGNYEQYF
DNA: TGTGCCAGCAGTGACTCCTCCGGGACAGGGAACTACGAGCAGTACTTC
size: .
V: TRBV6-4
J: TRBJ2-7
D: TRBD1

CDR3: CASSQVMGQDYEQYF
DNA: TGCGCCAGCAGCCAAGTAATGGGACAGGACTACGAGCAGTACTTC
size: .
V: TRBV4-1
J: TRBJ2-7
D: TRBD1